This is a list of T cell receptor beta chains from one sample in a study of spatial heterogeneity in lung cancer. MiXCR, applied by TCRdb to the 5' RACE reads, yields one record per CDR3 protein. The repertoire holds roughly 23,000 distinct CDR3 sequences, with approximately 4.3% as singletons. The sequences come from lung tumor tissue, collected at surgery. These receptors came from a male donor with early-stage non-small cell lung cancer. Both conserved end residues are trimmed from each CDR3.

J gene | V gene | CDR3 protein
TRBJ2-1 | TRBV7-2 | ASSSQTGSNEQF
TRBJ1-5 | TRBV9 | ASSAAGTLGQPQH
TRBJ2-5 | TRBV5-1 | ASSPRVRETQY
TRBJ2-3 | TRBV9 | ASSSRAEDTQY
TRBJ1-1 | TRBV4-2 | ASSQVPGLYMNTEAF
TRBJ2-6 | TRBV12-3/TRBV12-4 | ASKGFLTGANVLT
TRBJ2-3 | TRBV15 | ATSGFRDTQY
TRBJ2-5 | TRBV10-3 | AIRGQGRETQY
TRBJ2-3 | TRBV18 | ASSPGLAGARGTDTQY
TRBJ1-5 | TRBV27 | ASSPLNKIKGQPQH
TRBJ2-7 | TRBV28 | ASSPFLWTSAPKAYEQY
TRBJ1-6 | TRBV28 | ASSSPGDNSPLH
TRBJ2-7 | TRBV28 | ASNPGVAYEQY
TRBJ1-2 | TRBV28 | ASTEAGQGARPIGYT
TRBJ2-3 | TRBV5-4 | ASSASGGGTTDTQY
TRBJ2-6 | TRBV27 | ASSLRGAGANVLT
TRBJ2-7 | TRBV7-2 | ASSFSGTPRYTEQY
TRBJ1-2 | TRBV28 | ASSLRNYGYT
TRBJ1-3 | TRBV11-2 | ASSLAGEPVTHFGNTIY
TRBJ2-1 | TRBV20-1 | SAPNRGSYNEQF
TRBJ2-7 | TRBV3-1 | ASSHAGGTYEQY
TRBJ2-5 | TRBV28 | ASSFRDQETQY
TRBJ2-1 | TRBV11-2 | ASSSSDEQF
TRBJ2-5 | TRBV7-2 | ASSLGTPGETQY
TRBJ1-1 | TRBV7-2 | ASSLGEGATEAF
TRBJ2-1 | TRBV11-2 | ASSSPAAGALNEQF
TRBJ2-3 | TRBV5-1 | ASSLGGTEDTQY
TRBJ2-6 | TRBV19 | ASSINPGQGFSGANVLT
TRBJ2-3 | TRBV20-1 | SASSGSGTDTQY
TRBJ2-1 | TRBV5-4 | ASSLTGNLAGRAMGSYNEQF
TRBJ2-2 | TRBV6-4 | ASSVEVNTGELF
TRBJ1-4 | TRBV30 | AWNPGLREKLF
TRBJ2-7 | TRBV29-1 | SVGHLYEQY
TRBJ2-7 | TRBV5-1 | ASRTASGVIEQY
TRBJ2-2 | TRBV7-2 | ASSLGTGVGGELF
TRBJ2-1 | TRBV2 | ASRVGGYNEQF
TRBJ2-7 | TRBV9 | ASNGGGSYEQY
TRBJ1-5 | TRBV29-1 | SVVKGRGQPQH
TRBJ1-4 | TRBV5-1 | ASSSLGRRATNEKLF
TRBJ2-1 | TRBV7-3 | ASSLTTPRGNEQF
TRBJ2-3 | TRBV7-2 | ASSWADGSTDTQY